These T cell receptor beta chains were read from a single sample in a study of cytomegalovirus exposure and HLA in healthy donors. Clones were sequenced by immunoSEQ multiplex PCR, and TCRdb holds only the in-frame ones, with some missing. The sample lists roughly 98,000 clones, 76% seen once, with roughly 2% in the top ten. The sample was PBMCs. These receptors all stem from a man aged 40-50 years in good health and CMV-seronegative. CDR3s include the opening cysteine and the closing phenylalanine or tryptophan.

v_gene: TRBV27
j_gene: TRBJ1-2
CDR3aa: CASSAQWTVPGYTF

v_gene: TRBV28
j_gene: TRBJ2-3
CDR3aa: CASSPRLAGRKDTQYF

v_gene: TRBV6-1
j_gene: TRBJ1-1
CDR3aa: CASSNRGYEAFF

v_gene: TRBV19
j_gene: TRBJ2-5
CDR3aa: CASSIDFRRKGLTGHPETQYF

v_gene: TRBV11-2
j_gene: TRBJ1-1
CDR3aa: CASSQLLGQGNTEAFF

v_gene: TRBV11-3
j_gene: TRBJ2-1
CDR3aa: CARRANEQFF

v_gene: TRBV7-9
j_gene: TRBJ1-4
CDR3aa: CSSSLWEGQGNEKLFF

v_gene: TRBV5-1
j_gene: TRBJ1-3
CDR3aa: CASSLVTGTTSGNTIYF

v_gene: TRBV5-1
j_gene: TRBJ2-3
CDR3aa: CASSMAPQGTQYF

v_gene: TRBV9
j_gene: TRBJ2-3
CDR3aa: CASSAEVDTQYF

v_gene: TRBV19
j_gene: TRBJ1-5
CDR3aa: CASGRTGNNQPQHF

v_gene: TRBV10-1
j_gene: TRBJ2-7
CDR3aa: CASSDQRGYDEQYF

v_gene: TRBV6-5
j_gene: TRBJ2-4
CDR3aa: CASSYTGWSQNIQYF

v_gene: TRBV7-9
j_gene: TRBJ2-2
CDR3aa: CASSAGQGASTGELFF

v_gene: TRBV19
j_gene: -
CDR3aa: CATSPMGDRFTSGIFEQYF

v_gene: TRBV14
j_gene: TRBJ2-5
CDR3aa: CASSLPRGIQETQYF

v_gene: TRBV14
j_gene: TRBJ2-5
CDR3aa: CASSLTGTGVETQYF

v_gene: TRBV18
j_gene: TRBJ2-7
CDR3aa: CASSPRSGGTYEQYF

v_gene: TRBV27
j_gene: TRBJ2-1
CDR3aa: CASSQLAGAYNEQFF

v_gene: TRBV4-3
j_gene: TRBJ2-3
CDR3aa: CASSQDETGTSGDTDTQYF

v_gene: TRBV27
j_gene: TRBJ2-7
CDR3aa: CASSYRSGRRSYEQYF

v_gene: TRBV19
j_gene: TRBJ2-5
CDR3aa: CASNPGLAGGGRETQYF

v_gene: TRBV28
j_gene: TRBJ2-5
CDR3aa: CASEGSQETQYF

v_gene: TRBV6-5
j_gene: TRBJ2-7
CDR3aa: CATSPGLAGSEQYF

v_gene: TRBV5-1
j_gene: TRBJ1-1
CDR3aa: CASSLEFQGRVDTEAFF

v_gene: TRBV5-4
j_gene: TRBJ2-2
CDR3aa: CASSSRPGGLNTGELFF

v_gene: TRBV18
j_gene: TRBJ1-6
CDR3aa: CASSPAAVGSPLHF

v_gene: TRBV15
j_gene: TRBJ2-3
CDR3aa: CATSSPGAADTQYF

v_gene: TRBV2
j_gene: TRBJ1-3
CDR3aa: CASRPRGQGFGNTIYF

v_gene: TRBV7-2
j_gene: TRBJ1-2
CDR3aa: CASSLDRVDGYTF

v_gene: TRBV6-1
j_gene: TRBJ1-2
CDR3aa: CASSDRGTGVGYTF

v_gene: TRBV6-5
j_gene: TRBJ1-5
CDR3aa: CASSRSIQQPQHF

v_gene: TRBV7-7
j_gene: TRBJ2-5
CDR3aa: CASSLAFTADKYF

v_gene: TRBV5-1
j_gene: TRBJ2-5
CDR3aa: CASSLVGTGVGETQYF